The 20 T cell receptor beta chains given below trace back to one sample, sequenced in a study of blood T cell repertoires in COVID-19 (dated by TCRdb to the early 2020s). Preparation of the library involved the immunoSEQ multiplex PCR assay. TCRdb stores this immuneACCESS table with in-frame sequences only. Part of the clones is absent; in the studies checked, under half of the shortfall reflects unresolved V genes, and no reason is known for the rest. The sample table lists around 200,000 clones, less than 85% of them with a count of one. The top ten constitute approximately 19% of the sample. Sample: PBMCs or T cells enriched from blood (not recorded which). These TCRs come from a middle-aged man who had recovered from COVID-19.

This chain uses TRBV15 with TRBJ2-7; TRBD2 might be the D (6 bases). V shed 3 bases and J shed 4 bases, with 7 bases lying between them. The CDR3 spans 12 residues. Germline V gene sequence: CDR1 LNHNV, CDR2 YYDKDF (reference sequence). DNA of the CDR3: TGTGCCACCAGCAGCGGGACTTACGAGCAGTACTTC. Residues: CATSSGTYEQYF.

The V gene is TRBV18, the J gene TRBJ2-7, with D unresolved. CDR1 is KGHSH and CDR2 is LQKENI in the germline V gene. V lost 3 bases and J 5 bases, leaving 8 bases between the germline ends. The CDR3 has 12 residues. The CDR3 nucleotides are TGTGCCAGCTCACCCCGAGGCGACGAGCAGTACTTC. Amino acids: CASSPRGDEQYF.

CDR3 protein: CASSQEPQGSGANVLTF. CDR3 DNA sequence: TGCGCCAGCAGCCAAGAGCCACAGGGTTCCGGGGCCAACGTCCTGACTTTC. The rearrangement joins TRBV4-1 to TRBJ2-6, with D possibly TRBD1 on 6 matching bases. CDR1 is MGHRA and CDR2 is YSYEKL in the germline V gene. V was clipped by 0 bases and J by 4 bases, with 13 bases between them. The length of the CDR3 is 17 residues.

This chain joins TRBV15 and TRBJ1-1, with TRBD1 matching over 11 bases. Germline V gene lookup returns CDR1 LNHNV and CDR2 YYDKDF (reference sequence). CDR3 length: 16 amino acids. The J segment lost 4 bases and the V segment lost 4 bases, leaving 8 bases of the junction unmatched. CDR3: CATSTGTGGAGTEAFF. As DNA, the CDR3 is TGTGCCACCAGCACTGGGACAGGGGGTGCTGGCACTGAAGCTTTCTTT.

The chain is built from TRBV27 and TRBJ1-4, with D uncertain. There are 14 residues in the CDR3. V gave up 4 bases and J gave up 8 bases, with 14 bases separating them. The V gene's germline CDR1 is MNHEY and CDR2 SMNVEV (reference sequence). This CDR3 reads CASSSRFGGEKLFF. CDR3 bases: TGTGCCAGCAGTTCCCGGTTTGGAGGCGAAAAACTGTTTTTT.

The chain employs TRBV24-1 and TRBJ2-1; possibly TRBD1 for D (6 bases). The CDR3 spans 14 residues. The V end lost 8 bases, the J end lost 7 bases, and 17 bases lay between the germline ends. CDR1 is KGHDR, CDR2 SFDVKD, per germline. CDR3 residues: CATKGRGRSNEQFF. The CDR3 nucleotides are TGTGCCACCAAAGGCAGGGGTAGGTCGAATGAGCAGTTCTTC.

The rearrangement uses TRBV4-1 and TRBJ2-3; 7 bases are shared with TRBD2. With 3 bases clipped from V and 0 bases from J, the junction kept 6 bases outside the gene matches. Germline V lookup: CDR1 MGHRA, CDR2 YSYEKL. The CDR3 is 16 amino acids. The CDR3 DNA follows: TGCGCCAGCAGCCAGGATCTCGGGAGGAGCACAGATACGCAGTATTTT. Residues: CASSQDLGRSTDTQYF.

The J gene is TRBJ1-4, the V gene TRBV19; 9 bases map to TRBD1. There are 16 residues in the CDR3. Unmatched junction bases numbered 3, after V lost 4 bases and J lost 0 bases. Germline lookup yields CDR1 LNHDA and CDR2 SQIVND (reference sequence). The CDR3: CASSNDRGSTNEKLFF. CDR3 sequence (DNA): TGTGCCAGTAGTAACGACAGGGGGTCAACTAATGAAAAACTGTTTTTT.

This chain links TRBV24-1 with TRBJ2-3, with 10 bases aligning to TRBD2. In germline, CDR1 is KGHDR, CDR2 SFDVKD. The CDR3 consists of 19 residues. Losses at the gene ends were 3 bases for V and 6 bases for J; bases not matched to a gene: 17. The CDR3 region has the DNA TGTGCCACCAGTGATCGGGCCCCGCGACTAGCGGGTGCGTTGGATACGCAGTATTTT. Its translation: CATSDRAPRLAGALDTQYF.

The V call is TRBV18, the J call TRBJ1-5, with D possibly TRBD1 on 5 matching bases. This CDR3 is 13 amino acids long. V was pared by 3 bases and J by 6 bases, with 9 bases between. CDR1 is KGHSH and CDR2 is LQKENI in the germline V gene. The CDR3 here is CASSPTVVQPQHF. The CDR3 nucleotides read TGTGCCAGCTCACCGACAGTAGTTCAGCCCCAGCATTTT.

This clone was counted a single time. The CDR3 region has the DNA TGTGCCAGCAGTTACCACCGGACTAGCGGGAGGCCCAACGAGCAGTACTTC. It specifies CASSYHRTSGRPNEQYF. This chain joins TRBV27 and TRBJ2-7; 14 bases line up with TRBD2. Germline values: CDR1 MNHEY, CDR2 SMNVEV (reference sequence). The CDR3 covers 17 residues. Trimming at V came to 4 bases and at J to 5 bases, leaving 10 bases not matched to a gene.

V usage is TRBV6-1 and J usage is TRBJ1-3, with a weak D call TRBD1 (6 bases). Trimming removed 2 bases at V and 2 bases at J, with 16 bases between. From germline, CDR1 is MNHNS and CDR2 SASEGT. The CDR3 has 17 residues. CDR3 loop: CASSESLGGLAGNTIYF. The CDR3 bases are TGTGCCAGCAGTGAAAGTCTAGGGGGTCTAGCTGGAAACACCATATATTTT.

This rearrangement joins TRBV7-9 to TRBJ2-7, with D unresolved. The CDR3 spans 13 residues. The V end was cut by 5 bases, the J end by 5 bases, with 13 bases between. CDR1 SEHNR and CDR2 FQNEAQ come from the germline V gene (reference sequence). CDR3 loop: CASSQRVGDEQYF. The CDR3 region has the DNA TGTGCCAGCAGCCAGAGAGTGGGCGACGAGCAGTACTTC.

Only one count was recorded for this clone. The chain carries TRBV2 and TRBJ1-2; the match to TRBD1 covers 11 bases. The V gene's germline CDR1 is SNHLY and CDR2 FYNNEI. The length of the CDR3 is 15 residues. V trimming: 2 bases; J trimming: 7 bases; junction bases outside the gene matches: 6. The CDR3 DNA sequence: TGTGCCAGCAGTGAAAAGGGACAGGGGGTAGGTGGCTACACCTTC. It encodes CASSEKGQGVGGYTF.

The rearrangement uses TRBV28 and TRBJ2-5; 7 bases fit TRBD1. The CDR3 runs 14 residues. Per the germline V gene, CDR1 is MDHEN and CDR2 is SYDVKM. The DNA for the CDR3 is TGTGCTTCAACGAATACAGGGGTCGGTGAGACCCAGTACTTC. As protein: CASTNTGVGETQYF.

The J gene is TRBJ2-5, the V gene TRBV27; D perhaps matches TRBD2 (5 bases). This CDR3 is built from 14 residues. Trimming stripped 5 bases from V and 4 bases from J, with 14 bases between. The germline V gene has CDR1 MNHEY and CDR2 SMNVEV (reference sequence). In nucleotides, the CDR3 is TGTGCCAGCAGTATAGGGAGAGCCGGAGAGACCCAGTACTTC. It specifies CASSIGRAGETQYF.

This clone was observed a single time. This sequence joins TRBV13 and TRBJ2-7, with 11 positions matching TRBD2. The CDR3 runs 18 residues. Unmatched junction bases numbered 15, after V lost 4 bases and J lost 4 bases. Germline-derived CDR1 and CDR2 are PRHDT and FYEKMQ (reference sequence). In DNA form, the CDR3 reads TGTGCCAGCAGCTCCCTAGCGGGAGGCCATAGGCCATCTTACGAGCAGTACTTC. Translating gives CASSSLAGGHRPSYEQYF. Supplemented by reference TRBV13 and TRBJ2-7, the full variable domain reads AAGVIQSPRHLIKEKRETATLKCYPIPRHDTVYWYQQGPGQDPQFLISFYEKMQSDKGSIPDRFSAQQFSDYHSELNMSSLELGDSALYFCASSSLAGGHRPSYEQYFGPGTRLTVT.

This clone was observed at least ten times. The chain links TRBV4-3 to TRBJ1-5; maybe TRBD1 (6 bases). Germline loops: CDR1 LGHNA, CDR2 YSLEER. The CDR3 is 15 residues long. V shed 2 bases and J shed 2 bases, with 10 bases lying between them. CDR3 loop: CASSQQWTGNQPQHF. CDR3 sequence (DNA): TGCGCCAGCAGCCAACAATGGACAGGCAATCAGCCCCAGCATTTT.

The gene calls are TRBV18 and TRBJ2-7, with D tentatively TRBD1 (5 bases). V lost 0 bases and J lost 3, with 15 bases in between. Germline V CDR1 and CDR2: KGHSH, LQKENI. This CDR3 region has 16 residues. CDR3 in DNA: TGTGCCAGCTCACCACCAAGGGCAGGGCTAATCTACGAGCAGTACTTC. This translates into CASSPPRAGLIYEQYF.

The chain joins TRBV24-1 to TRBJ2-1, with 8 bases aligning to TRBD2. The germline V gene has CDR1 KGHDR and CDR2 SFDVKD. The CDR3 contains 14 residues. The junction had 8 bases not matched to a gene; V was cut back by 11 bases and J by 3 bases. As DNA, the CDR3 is TGTGCCATCCACGCGGGACTAGACTACAATGAGCAGTTCTTC. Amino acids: CAIHAGLDYNEQFF.